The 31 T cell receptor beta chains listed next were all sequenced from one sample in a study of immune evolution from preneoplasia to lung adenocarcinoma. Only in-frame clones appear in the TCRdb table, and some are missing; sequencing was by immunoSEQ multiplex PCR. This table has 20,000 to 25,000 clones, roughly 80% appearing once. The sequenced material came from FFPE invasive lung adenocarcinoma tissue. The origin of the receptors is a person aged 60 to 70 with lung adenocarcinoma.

The CDR3 sequence: CASSQDGAKNIQYF. Written as DNA, the CDR3 is TGCGCCAGCAGCCAAGACGGAGCAAAAAACATTCAGTACTTC. The rearrangement links TRBV4-1 to TRBJ2-4; unclear D gene. V gave up 0 bases and J gave up 4 bases, with 7 bases separating them. This CDR3 region has 14 residues. Germline CDR1 is MGHRA and CDR2 is YSYEKL.

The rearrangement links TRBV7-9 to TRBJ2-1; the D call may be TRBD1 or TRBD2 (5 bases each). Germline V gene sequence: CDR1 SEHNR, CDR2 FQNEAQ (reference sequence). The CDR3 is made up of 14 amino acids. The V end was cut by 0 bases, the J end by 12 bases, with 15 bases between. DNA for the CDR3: TGTGCCAGCAGCTTAGCGAGGGGTAGCGACTGGCAGTTCTTC. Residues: CASSLARGSDWQFF. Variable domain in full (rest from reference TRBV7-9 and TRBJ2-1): DTGVSQNPRHKITKRGQNVTFRCDPISEHNRLYWYRQTLGQGPEFLTYFQNEAQLEKSRLLSDRFSAERPKGSFSTLEIQRTEQGDSAMYLCASSLARGSDWQFFGPGTRLTVL.

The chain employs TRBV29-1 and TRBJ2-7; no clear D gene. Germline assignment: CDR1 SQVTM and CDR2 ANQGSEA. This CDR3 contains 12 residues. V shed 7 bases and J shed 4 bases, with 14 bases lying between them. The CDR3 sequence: CSARTVTYEQYF. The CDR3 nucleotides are TGCAGCGCCCGGACGGTGACGTACGAGCAGTACTTC.

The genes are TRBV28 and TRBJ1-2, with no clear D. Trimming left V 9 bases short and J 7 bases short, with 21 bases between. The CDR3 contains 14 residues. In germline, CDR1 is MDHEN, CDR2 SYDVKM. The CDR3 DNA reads TGTGCCAGTGTTTGGGGAGGGCACCCAGGTGGCTACACCTTC. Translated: CASVWGGHPGGYTF.

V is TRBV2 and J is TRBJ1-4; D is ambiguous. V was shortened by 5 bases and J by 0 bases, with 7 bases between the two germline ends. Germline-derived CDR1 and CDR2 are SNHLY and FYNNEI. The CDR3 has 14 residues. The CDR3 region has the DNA TGTGCCAGCAGTACCGATACAACTAATGAAAAACTGTTTTTT. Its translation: CASSTDTTNEKLFF.

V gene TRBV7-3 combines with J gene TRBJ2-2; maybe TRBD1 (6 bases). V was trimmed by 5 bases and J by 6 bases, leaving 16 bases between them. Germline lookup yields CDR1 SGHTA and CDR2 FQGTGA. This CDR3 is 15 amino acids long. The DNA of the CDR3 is TGTGCCAGCAGCGAACAGGGTCCGGGCGCCGGGGAGCTGTTTTTT. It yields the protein CASSEQGPGAGELFF.

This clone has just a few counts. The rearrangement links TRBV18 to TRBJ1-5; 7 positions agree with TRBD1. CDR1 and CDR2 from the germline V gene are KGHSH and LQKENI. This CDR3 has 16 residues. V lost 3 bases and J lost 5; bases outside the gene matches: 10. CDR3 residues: CASSPTPQGSDQPQHF. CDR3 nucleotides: TGTGCCAGCTCACCCACTCCACAGGGGTCTGATCAGCCCCAGCATTTT.

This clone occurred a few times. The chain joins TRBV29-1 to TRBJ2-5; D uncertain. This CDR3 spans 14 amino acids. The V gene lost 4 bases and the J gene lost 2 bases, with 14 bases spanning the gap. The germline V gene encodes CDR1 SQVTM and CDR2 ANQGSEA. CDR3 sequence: CSVVNPVYQETQYF. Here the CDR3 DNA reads TGCAGCGTTGTTAACCCAGTCTATCAAGAGACCCAGTACTTC.

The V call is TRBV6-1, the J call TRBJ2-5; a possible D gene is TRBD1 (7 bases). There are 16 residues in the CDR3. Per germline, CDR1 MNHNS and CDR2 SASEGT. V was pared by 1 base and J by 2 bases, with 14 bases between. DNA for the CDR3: TGTGCCAGCAGTGAAGGATGGGGGGACAGTCAAGAGACCCAGTACTTC. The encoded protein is CASSEGWGDSQETQYF.

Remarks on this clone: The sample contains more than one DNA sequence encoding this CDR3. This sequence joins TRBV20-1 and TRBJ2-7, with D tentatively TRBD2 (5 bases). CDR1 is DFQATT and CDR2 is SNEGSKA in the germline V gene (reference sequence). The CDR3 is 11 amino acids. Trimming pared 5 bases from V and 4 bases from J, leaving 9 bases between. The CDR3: CSAVPGYEQYF. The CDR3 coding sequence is TGCAGTGCTGTCCCGGGGTACGAGCAGTACTTC.

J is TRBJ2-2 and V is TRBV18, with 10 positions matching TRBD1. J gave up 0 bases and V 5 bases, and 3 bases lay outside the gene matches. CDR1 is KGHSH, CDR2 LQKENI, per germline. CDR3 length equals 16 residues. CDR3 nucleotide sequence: TGTGCCAGCTCAAAGGACAGGGGGGCGAACACCGGGGAGCTGTTTTTT. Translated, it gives CASSKDRGANTGELFF. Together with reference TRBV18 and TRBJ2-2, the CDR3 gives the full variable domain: NAGVMQNPRHLVRRRGQEARLRCSPMKGHSHVYWYRQLPEEGLKFMVYLQKENIIDESGMPKERFSAEFPKEGPSILRIQQVVRGDSAAYFCASSKDRGANTGELFFGEGSRLTVL.

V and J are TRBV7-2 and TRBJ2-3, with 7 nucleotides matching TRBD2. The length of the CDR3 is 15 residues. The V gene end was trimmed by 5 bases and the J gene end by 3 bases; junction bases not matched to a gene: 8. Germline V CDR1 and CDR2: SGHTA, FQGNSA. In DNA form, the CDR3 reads TGTGCCAGCAGCCCGTTCGGACTAGTAACAGATACGCAGTATTTT. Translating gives CASSPFGLVTDTQYF.

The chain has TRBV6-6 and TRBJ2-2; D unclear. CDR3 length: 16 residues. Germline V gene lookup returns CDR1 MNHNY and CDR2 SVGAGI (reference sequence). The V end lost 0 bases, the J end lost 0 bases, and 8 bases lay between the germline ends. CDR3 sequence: CASSYSRVANTGELFF. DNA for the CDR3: TGTGCCAGCAGTTACTCAAGGGTTGCGAACACCGGGGAGCTGTTTTTT.

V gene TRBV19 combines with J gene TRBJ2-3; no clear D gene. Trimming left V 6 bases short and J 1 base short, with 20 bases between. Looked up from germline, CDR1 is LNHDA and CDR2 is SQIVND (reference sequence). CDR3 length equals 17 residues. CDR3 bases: TGTGCCAGTAGGCCCCGCTACGCACGACTTGGCACAGATACGCAGTATTTT. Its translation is CASRPRYARLGTDTQYF. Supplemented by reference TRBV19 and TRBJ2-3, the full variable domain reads DGGITQSPKYLFRKEGQNVTLSCEQNLNHDAMYWYRQDPGQGLRLIYYSQIVNDFQKGDIAEGYSVSREKKESFPLTVTSAQKNPTAFYLCASRPRYARLGTDTQYFGPGTRLTVL.

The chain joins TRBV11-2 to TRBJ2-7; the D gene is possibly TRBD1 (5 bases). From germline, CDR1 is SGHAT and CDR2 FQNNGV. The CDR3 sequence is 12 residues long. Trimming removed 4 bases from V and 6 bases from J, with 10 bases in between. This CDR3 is CASSWGSLEQYF. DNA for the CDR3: TGTGCCAGCAGCTGGGGCTCACTCGAGCAGTACTTC. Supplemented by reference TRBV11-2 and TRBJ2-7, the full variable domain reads EAGVAQSPRYKIIEKRQSVAFWCNPISGHATLYWYQQILGQGPKLLIQFQNNGVVDDSQLPKDRFSAERLKGVDSTLKIQPAKLEDSAVYLCASSWGSLEQYFGPGTRLTVT.

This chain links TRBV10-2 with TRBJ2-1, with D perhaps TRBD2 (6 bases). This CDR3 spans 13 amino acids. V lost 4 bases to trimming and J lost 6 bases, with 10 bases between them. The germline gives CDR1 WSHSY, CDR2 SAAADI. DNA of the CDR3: TGCGCCAGCAGTGGTGGTAGCGGCAATGAGCAGTTCTTC. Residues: CASSGGSGNEQFF.

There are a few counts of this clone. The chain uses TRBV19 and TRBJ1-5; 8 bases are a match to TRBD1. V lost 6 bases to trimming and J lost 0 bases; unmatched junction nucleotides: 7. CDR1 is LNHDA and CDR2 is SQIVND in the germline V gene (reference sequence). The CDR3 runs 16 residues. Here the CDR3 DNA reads TGTGCCAGTAGGATGGGACAGGCCTATAGCAATCAGCCCCAGCATTTT. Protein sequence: CASRMGQAYSNQPQHF.

CDR3 loop: CASSYHGPYEQYF. The CDR3 DNA reads TGTGCCAGCAGTTACCATGGCCCGTACGAGCAGTACTTC. V and J are TRBV6-5 and TRBJ2-7; the D is unclear. Germline values: CDR1 MNHEY, CDR2 SVGAGI. The V end lost 2 bases, the J end lost 4 bases, and 9 bases lay between the germline ends. The CDR3 runs 13 residues.

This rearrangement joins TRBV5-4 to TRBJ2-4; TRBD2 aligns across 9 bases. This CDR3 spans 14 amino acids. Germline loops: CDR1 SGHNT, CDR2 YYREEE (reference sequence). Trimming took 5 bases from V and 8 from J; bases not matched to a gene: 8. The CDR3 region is CASSEKAGGDIQYF. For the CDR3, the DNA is TGTGCCAGCAGTGAGAAAGCGGGAGGAGACATTCAGTACTTC.

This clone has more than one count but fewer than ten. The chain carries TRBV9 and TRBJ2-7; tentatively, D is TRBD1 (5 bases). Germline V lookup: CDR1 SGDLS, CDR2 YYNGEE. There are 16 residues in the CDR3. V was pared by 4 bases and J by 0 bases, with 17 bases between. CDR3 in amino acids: CASSPTQDISSYEQYF. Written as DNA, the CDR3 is TGTGCCAGCAGCCCTACCCAGGACATTAGCTCCTACGAGCAGTACTTC.

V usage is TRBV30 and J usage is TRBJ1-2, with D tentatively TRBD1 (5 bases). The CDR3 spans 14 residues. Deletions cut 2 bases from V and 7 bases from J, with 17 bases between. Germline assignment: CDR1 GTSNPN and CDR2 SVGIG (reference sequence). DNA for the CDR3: TGTGCCTGGAGTTTGGGACCGAGATGGGGTGGCTACACCTTC. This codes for CAWSLGPRWGGYTF.

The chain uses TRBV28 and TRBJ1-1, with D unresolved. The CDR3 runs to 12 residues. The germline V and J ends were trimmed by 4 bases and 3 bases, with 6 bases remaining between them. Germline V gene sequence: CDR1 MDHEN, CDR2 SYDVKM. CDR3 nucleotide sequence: TGTGCCAGCAGTTCGATAGACACTGAAGCTTTCTTT. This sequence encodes CASSSIDTEAFF. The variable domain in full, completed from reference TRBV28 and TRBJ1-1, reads DVKVTQSSRYLVKRTGEKVFLECVQDMDHENMFWYRQDPGLGLRLIYFSYDVKMKEKGDIPEGYSVSREKKERFSLILESASTNQTSMYLCASSSIDTEAFFGQGTRLTVV.

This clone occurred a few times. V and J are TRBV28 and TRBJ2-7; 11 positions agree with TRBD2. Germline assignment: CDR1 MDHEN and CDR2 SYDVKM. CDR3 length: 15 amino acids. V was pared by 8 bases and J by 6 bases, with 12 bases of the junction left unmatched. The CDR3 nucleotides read TGTGCCAGCTATTCCTATAGCGGGAGGGCACGCGAGCAGTACTTC. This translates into CASYSYSGRAREQYF. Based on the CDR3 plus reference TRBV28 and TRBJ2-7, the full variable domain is DVKVTQSSRYLVKRTGEKVFLECVQDMDHENMFWYRQDPGLGLRLIYFSYDVKMKEKGDIPEGYSVSREKKERFSLILESASTNQTSMYLCASYSYSGRAREQYFGPGTRLTVT.

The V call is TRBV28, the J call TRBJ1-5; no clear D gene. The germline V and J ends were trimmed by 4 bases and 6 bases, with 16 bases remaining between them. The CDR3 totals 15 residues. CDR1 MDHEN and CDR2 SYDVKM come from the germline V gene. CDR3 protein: CASSSRQGMFQPQHF. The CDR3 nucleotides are TGTGCCAGCAGTTCACGACAAGGAATGTTTCAGCCCCAGCATTTT.

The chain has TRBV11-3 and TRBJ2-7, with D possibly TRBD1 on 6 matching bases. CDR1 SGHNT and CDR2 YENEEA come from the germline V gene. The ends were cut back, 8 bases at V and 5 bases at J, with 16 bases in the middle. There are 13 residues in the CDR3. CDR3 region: CASRNRVEDEQYF. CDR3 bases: TGTGCCAGCCGGAACAGGGTGGAGGACGAGCAGTACTTC.

CDR3 protein: CASSLGGLAGVGDYEQYF. In nucleotides, the CDR3 is TGTGCCAGCAGCTTAGGGGGACTAGCGGGAGTCGGGGATTACGAGCAGTACTTC. The V gene is TRBV11-2, the J gene TRBJ2-5; 14 nucleotides agree with TRBD2. The J call may be incorrect, as the DNA end agrees better with TRBJ2-7. The CDR3 contains 18 residues. Germline V gives CDR1 SGHAT, CDR2 FQNNGV.

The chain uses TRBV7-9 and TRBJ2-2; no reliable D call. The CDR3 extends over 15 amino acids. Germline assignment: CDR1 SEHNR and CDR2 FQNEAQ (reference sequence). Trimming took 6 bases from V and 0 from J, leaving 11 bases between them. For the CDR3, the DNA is TGTGCCAGCAGTTTCGGACCGGCGAACACCGGGGAGCTGTTTTTT. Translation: CASSFGPANTGELFF.

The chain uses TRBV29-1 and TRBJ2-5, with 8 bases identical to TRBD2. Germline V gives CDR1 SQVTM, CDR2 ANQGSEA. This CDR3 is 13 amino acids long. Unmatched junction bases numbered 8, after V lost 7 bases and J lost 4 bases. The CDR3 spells CSAGAGERETQYF. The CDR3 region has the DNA TGCAGCGCCGGAGCGGGAGAGAGAGAGACCCAGTACTTC.

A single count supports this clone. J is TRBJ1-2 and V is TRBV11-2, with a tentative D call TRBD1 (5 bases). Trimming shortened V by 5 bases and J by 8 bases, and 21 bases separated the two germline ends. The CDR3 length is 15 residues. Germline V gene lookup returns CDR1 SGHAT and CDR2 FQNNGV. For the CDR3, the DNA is TGTGCCAGCAGCGCCCAACTGGGGCCCATGGGGGGCTACACCTTC. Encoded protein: CASSAQLGPMGGYTF.

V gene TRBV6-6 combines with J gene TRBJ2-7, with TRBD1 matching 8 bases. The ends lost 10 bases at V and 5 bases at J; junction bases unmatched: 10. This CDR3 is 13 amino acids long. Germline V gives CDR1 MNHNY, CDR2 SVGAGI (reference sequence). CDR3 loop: CATLGTGGHEQYF. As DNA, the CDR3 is TGTGCCACCCTTGGGACAGGCGGCCACGAGCAGTACTTC.

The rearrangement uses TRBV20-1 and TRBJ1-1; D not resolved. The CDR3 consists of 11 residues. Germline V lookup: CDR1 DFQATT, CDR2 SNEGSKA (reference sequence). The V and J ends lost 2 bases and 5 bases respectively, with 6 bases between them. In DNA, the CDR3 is TGCAGTGCTAGACCGAGAACTGAAGCTTTCTTT. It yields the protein CSARPRTEAFF.